A selection of T cell receptor beta chains follows, all from one sample in a study of neoadjuvant anti-PD-1 for oral cavity cancer. The data were produced by immunoSEQ multiplex PCR, yet TCRdb's version contains in-frame clones alone and is incomplete. Here the sample spans fewer than 90,000 clones, less than 85% being singletons. Sequenced here: PBMCs, sampled before nivolumab (anti-PD-1) treatment. The receptors shown here come from a person aged 40 to 85 with oral cavity squamous cell carcinoma. Both conserved end residues are part of each CDR3. The D gene is left open where the match is weak. Only some rows state a clone size, as once, few, many or a class for expanded clones.

V	size	J	D	DNA	CDR3
TRBV29-1	.	TRBJ1-2	.	TGCAGCGTTGAGTTAGGGGGCTATGGCTACACCTTC	CSVELGGYGYTF
TRBV5-4	.	TRBJ2-1	.	TGTGCCAGCAGCTTGATCGGTGCCGGGGACAATGAGCAGTTCTTC	CASSLIGAGDNEQFF
TRBV28	.	TRBJ1-2	.	TGTGCCAGCAGTTTAGAGTTAGCGGCTTATGGCTACACCTTC	CASSLELAAYGYTF
TRBV6-1	.	TRBJ2-2	TRBD2	TGTGCCAGCAGGGCCCCGGGACTAGCGGGAGAGGAGCTGTTTTTT	CASRAPGLAGEELFF
TRBV2	.	TRBJ1-1	.	TGTGCCAGCCGGGTAGGGAACACTGAAGCTTTCTTT	CASRVGNTEAFF
TRBV29-1	few	TRBJ1-4	.	TGCAGCGCCCTCGGGGACACCCCAGAAAAACTGTTTTTT	CSALGDTPEKLFF
TRBV10-3	once	TRBJ2-2	.	TGTGCCATCGAAGGCCAGCAGAACACCGGGGAGCTGTTTTTT	CAIEGQQNTGELFF
TRBV13	.	TRBJ2-2	.	TGTGCCAGCAGCTCAGCCGGAGGGAGTGCCGGGGAGCTGTTTTTT	CASSSAGGSAGELFF
TRBV30	.	TRBJ1-4	.	TGTGCCTGGTGCCGGGACCCCGGGGAAAAACTGTTTTTT	CAWCRDPGEKLFF
TRBV28	.	TRBJ2-7	.	TGTGCCAGCAGCTCCCTTTGGAGGGTGGAGGGGTACTACGAGCAGTACTTC	CASSSLWRVEGYYEQYF
TRBV5-4	.	TRBJ2-6	.	TGTGCCAGCAGCTTGGCGGTAGACTCTGGGGCCAACGTCCTGACTTTC	CASSLAVDSGANVLTF
TRBV6-5	.	TRBJ2-7	.	TGTGCCAGCAGCTCGGGGGCCTACGAGCAGTACTTC	CASSSGAYEQYF
TRBV2	.	TRBJ1-2	TRBD1	TGTGCCAGCAGCGTGGACAGGGGGGGAGCTAACTATGGCTACACCTTC	CASSVDRGGANYGYTF
TRBV10-2	few	TRBJ1-5	TRBD1	TGCGCCACCTCGGGACAGGGTGGTCAGCCCCAGCATTTT	CATSGQGGQPQHF
TRBV6-6	.	TRBJ1-5	.	TGTGCCAGCAGTTACTCGACAGTCGATAGCAATCAGCCCCAGCATTTT	CASSYSTVDSNQPQHF
TRBV25-1	.	TRBJ2-3	TRBD1	TGTGCCAGCAGTCGACAGGGAATACGCACAGATACGCAGTATTTT	CASSRQGIRTDTQYF
TRBV30	.	TRBJ1-2	TRBD1	TGTGCCTGGAGTGTACAGACAGGGAACGGCTACACCTTC	CAWSVQTGNGYTF
TRBV4-1	.	TRBJ2-2	TRBD2	TGCGCCAGCAGCCTGGGACTAGCGGGAAGTTTCGCCGGGGAGCTGTTTTTT	CASSLGLAGSFAGELFF
TRBV5-1	.	TRBJ2-7	TRBD1	TGCGCCAGCAACTCGGGACAGGGGTACGAGCAGTACTTC	CASNSGQGYEQYF
TRBV29-1	once	TRBJ2-1	TRBD2	TGCAGCGTTGGGCTAGCGGTCTACAATGAGCAGTTCTTC	CSVGLAVYNEQFF
TRBV6-6	.	TRBJ1-3	.	TGTGCCAGCTCCCCCTCTGGAAACACCATATATTTT	CASSPSGNTIYF
TRBV28	medium-sized	TRBJ2-7	TRBD2	TGTGCCAGCAGGCACTCCCCGGGACTAGCGGACCAAAGTGGCGAGCAGTACTTC	CASRHSPGLADQSGEQYF